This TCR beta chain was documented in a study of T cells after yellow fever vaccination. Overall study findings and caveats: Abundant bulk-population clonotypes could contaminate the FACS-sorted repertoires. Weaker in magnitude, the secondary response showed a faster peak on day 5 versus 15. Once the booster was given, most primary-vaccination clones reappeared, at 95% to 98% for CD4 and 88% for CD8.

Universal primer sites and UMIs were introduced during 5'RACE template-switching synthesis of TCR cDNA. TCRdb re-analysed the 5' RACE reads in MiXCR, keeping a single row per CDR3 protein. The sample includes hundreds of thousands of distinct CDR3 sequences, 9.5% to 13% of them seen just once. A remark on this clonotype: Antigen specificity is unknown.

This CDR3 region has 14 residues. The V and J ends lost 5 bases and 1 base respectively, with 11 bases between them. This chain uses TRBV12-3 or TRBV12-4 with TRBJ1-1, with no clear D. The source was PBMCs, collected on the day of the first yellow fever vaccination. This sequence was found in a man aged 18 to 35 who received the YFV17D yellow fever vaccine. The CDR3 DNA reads TGTGCCAGCAGTCTCCGGACCCCGAACACTGAAGCTTTCTTT. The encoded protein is CASSLRTPNTEAFF.